These T cell receptor beta chains were read from a single sample in a study of lymphopenia after photon versus proton radiotherapy. The table came from immunoSEQ multiplex PCR; TCRdb's copy has only in-frame clones and leaves some out. The sample yields 160,000 or so clones, approximately 91% seen once. The specimen comprised peripheral blood, sampled from a patient treated with photon-based radiotherapy. The receptors were sampled from a man in his fifties or sixties with gastric cancer. Each CDR3 is given without its conserved first and last residue. Expanded clones are given a class, and other clones once, few, many or no size at all.

J gene,clone size,V gene,CDR3 protein
TRBJ1-2,.,TRBV5-5,ASSSTGRRGYGYT
TRBJ2-3,.,TRBV9,ASSDSGTQGDTQY
TRBJ2-3,.,TRBV30,AWRPAGGTDTQY
TRBJ2-1,.,TRBV5-4,ASSQTRNSYNEQF
TRBJ2-7,.,TRBV9,ASSVGAGTREQY
TRBJ1-1,.,TRBV19,ASSTWDRSNTEAF
TRBJ2-3,.,TRBV5-4,ASSLVGSTDTQY
TRBJ2-2,.,TRBV7-2,ASSLVDADTGELF
TRBJ2-7,.,TRBV4-3,ASSQGGPYEQY
TRBJ1-2,.,TRBV28,ASSFRVATRGYT
TRBJ2-3,.,TRBV19,ASSIAGGGTDTQY
TRBJ2-5,.,TRBV7-9,ASSLAGGETQY
TRBJ2-5,.,TRBV9,ASSVIAGGLGTQY
TRBJ1-2,.,TRBV5-4,ASSPGTLLNYGYT
TRBJ2-7,few,TRBV7-8,ASSPSASDTADYEQY
TRBJ2-7,.,TRBV18,ASSPALADYYEQY
TRBJ2-7,.,TRBV2,ASSPGLAISYEQY
TRBJ2-1,.,TRBV28,ASSLLDRENEQF
TRBJ2-7,.,TRBV11-2,ASSLDQNEQY
TRBJ2-1,.,TRBV19,ASSAGTSGGSSYNEQF
TRBJ2-1,.,TRBV6-6,ASSSGVGNEQF
TRBJ2-1,.,TRBV18,ASSPQQGDNEQF
TRBJ2-1,.,TRBV19,ASSEFWDLNEQF
TRBJ1-2,.,TRBV7-9,ASSLGGVSQYYGYT
TRBJ2-3,.,TRBV6-5,ASSFKRANTDTQY
TRBJ1-2,.,TRBV19,ASSITGGDFYGYT
TRBJ2-2,.,TRBV29-1,SVASLAGVLTGELF
TRBJ2-3,.,TRBV7-3,ASSLGGTSGTDTQY
TRBJ2-4,once,TRBV28,ASSGQGRSKNIQY
TRBJ1-1,.,TRBV19,ASSPLWVDRVSVNTEAF
TRBJ2-7,.,TRBV2,ASSPLLGRANEQY
TRBJ2-2,.,TRBV18,ASSPPGLAGVGGELF
TRBJ1-5,.,TRBV11-3,ASSSGTTDQH
TRBJ2-1,.,TRBV7-2,ASSLAGNHNEQF
TRBJ1-2,.,TRBV2,ASSATGGYYGYT
TRBJ2-7,.,TRBV9,ASSNRDTPYEQY
TRBJ2-5,once,TRBV7-2,ASSLTYQETQY
TRBJ2-5,.,TRBV7-2,ASSLHREETQY
TRBJ2-1,.,TRBV27,ASSLWSQRDYNEQF
TRBJ1-1,once,TRBV27,ASSSSGGRSTEAF
TRBJ2-7,.,TRBV18,ASSPSGTSGSYEQY
TRBJ1-4,.,TRBV30,AWSVTGANEKLF
TRBJ2-7,.,TRBV6-6,ASSYNQWADYEQY
TRBJ2-7,.,TRBV9,ASSVMASGSYEQY
TRBJ2-7,once,TRBV14,ASSQVQYEQY
TRBJ2-2,.,TRBV27,ASSLVGAEAGELF
TRBJ2-1,.,TRBV29-1,SVEGVGGAHNEQF
TRBJ2-1,.,TRBV11-2,ASSRSGSSYNEQF
TRBJ1-3,.,TRBV9,ASSVADRAGNTIY
TRBJ2-7,.,TRBV10-3,AISEPGTSGSYEQY
TRBJ1-1,.,TRBV9,ASSVAGAKNTEAF
TRBJ2-4,.,TRBV30,AWSPGQGSKNIQY
TRBJ1-2,.,TRBV19,ASTQIGTGGNYGYT
TRBJ2-2,once,TRBV5-6,ASSLRGGTGELF
TRBJ2-5,.,TRBV13,ASSLSGLAGGPQETQY
TRBJ2-7,once,TRBV7-2,ASRPAGGQGMGEQY
TRBJ1-1,once,TRBV28,ASSFRGQSEAF
TRBJ1-1,.,TRBV29-1,SVVLNTEAF
TRBJ2-7,.,TRBV15,ATSRDRAGAYEQY